The next 13 T cell receptor beta chains were all read from a single sample in a study of OX40 agonist ivuxolimab in advanced cancers. Produced via immunoSEQ multiplex PCR; TCRdb's table is partial and in-frame only. The sample consists of more than 65,000 clones, about nine tenths of them appearing once. The material sequenced was CD4+ or CD8+ T cells sorted from blood, taken in a trial of the OX40 agonist ivuxolimab. These receptors all stem from an adult with an advanced solid tumor such as melanoma, head and neck, liver or kidney cancer.

V gene TRBV6-6 combines with J gene TRBJ2-5; a possible D gene is TRBD2 (5 bases). Germline V gene data show CDR1 as MNHNY and CDR2 as SVGAGI (reference sequence). V was shortened by 3 bases and J by 5 bases, with 10 bases between the two germline ends. There are 13 residues in the CDR3. The CDR3 nucleotides read TGTGCCAGCAGTTATCGGGGTGAGGAGACCCAGTACTTC. The encoded protein is CASSYRGEETQYF.

V is TRBV6-1 and J is TRBJ1-1; D remains ambiguous. V was pared by 4 bases and J by 5 bases, with 20 bases between. In germline, CDR1 is MNHNS, CDR2 SASEGT. There are 16 residues in the CDR3. The CDR3 sequence: CASSGGKGGGWTEAFF. The CDR3 DNA follows: TGTGCCAGCAGTGGGGGTAAGGGAGGCGGGTGGACTGAAGCTTTCTTT.

The chain joins TRBV18 to TRBJ1-4; no firm D call. The germline V gene encodes CDR1 KGHSH and CDR2 LQKENI. Trimming pared 3 bases from V and 1 base from J, leaving 15 bases between. CDR3 length: 17 residues. Here the CDR3 reads CASSPNRGGVTNEKLFF. Written as DNA, the CDR3 is TGTGCCAGCTCACCCAACCGTGGCGGGGTAACTAATGAAAAACTGTTTTTT.

The chain combines TRBV19 with TRBJ1-1, with TRBD1 as a possible D gene (5 bases). CDR1 is LNHDA and CDR2 is SQIVND in the germline V gene (reference sequence). V shed 6 bases and J shed 4 bases, with 21 bases lying between them. The CDR3 length is 16 residues. This CDR3 is CASSPIGASRSTEAFF. In nucleotides, the CDR3 is TGTGCCAGTAGCCCAATCGGGGCCTCGCGGAGCACTGAAGCTTTCTTT.

This sequence joins TRBV28 and TRBJ1-2; D uncertain. This CDR3 has 13 residues. Trimming removed 2 bases at V and 3 bases at J, with 7 bases between. CDR1 MDHEN and CDR2 SYDVKM come from the germline V gene. CDR3 sequence (DNA): TGTGCCAGCAGTTTAACCGGGGACTATGGCTACACCTTC. This codes for CASSLTGDYGYTF.

The chain links TRBV7-3 to TRBJ2-3, with a weak D call TRBD2 (6 bases). Trimming cost V 7 bases and J 2 bases, with 13 bases left between them. Germline V CDR1 and CDR2: SGHTA, FQGTGA. This CDR3 spans 14 amino acids. Here the CDR3 DNA reads TGTGCCAGCATGGAGGGGCCCTACACAGATACGCAGTATTTT. Its translation is CASMEGPYTDTQYF.

The count of this clone is one. The chain combines TRBV5-1 with TRBJ2-2; TRBD2 is a possible D gene (5 bases). The V gene's germline CDR1 is SGHRS and CDR2 YFSETQ. This CDR3 is 12 amino acids long. The ends were cut back, 2 bases at V and 7 bases at J, with 6 bases in the middle. CDR3 nucleotide sequence: TGCGCCAGCAGCTTAGAGGGCGGGGAGCTGTTTTTT. This translates into CASSLEGGELFF.

This chain connects TRBV5-1 to TRBJ1-3; D not resolved. CDR3 length: 16 residues. Germline lookup yields CDR1 SGHRS and CDR2 YFSETQ. V dropped 1 base and J dropped 0 bases, with 11 bases sitting between them. The CDR3 protein is CASSLKTQISGNTIYF. In nucleotides, the CDR3 is TGCGCCAGCAGCTTGAAAACACAGATCTCTGGAAACACCATATATTTT.

This chain connects TRBV2 to TRBJ2-7, with 10 bases matching TRBD1. Trimming removed 0 bases from V and 2 bases from J; junction bases left unmatched: 4. The CDR3 is made up of 16 amino acids. Germline CDR1 reads SNHLY; CDR2 reads FYNNEI. The CDR3 protein is CASSEATGTGAYEQYF. CDR3 sequence (DNA): TGTGCCAGCAGTGAAGCAACCGGGACAGGGGCCTACGAGCAGTACTTC.

V is TRBV10-2 and J is TRBJ2-7; D gene unclear. The CDR3 is 12 residues long. Germline CDR1 and CDR2: WSHSY and SAAADI. V lost 5 bases, J lost 3 bases, and 8 bases lay in between. The CDR3 DNA is TGCGCCAGCAGTTATCAAAACTACGAGCAGTACTTC. Its translation: CASSYQNYEQYF.

The rearrangement joins TRBV15 to TRBJ1-2; D not resolved. Germline CDR1 is LNHNV and CDR2 is YYDKDF (reference sequence). V shed 4 bases and J shed 5 bases, with 8 bases lying between them. This CDR3 contains 12 residues. Here the CDR3 DNA reads TGTGCCACCAGCAAAAACAATTATGGCTACACCTTC. Translation: CATSKNNYGYTF.

The J gene is TRBJ1-3, the V gene TRBV6-6; D gene uncertain. V was cut by 6 bases and J by 0 bases, with 12 bases left in between. CDR3 length equals 15 residues. The germline gives CDR1 MNHNY, CDR2 SVGAGI (reference sequence). The CDR3 DNA sequence: TGTGCCAGCAGCCGAGACACCTACTCTGGAAACACCATATATTTT. This sequence encodes CASSRDTYSGNTIYF.

This clone was found once. The CDR3 is CASSFSPQGQETQYF. The CDR3 DNA is TGTGCCAGCAGCTTTTCCCCACAGGGGCAAGAGACCCAGTACTTC. The gene calls are TRBV11-2 and TRBJ2-5; 7 nucleotides line up with TRBD1. The CDR3 runs to 15 residues. Germline CDR1 SGHAT, CDR2 FQNNGV. V lost 3 bases and J lost 2; bases outside the gene matches: 6.